These 23 T cell receptor beta chains came from one sample sequenced in a study of shared clonotypes between healthy human individuals. The repertoire was sequenced with immunoSEQ multiplex PCR; TCRdb's copy has only in-frame clones and lacks some. This sample yields about 2.3 million clones, of which approximately 93% are seen a single time; about 0.37% belongs to the top ten. The sequenced sample consisted of naive CD4+ T cells from PBMCs. The subset denotes: CD45RA+ positively selected. The receptors shown here come from a man between 18 and 29 years old in good health. Some clones in this sample may be carry-over from other donors' samples.

The gene calls are TRBV10-1 and TRBJ2-2, with D perhaps matching TRBD1 or TRBD2 (5 bases each). Trimming stripped 5 bases from V and 1 base from J, with 11 bases between. Germline loops: CDR1 WNHNN, CDR2 SYGVQD (reference sequence). The CDR3 has 15 residues. CDR3 nucleotide sequence: TGCGCCAGCAGTTCGGCGAGGGGGAACACCGGGGAGCTGTTTTTT. This codes for CASSSARGNTGELFF.

As to this clone: Different DNA sequences within this sample yield the same CDR3. The V and J genes are TRBV6-1 and TRBJ1-3; D not certain. From germline, CDR1 is MNHNS and CDR2 SASEGT. V gave up 6 bases and J gave up 0 bases, with 6 bases separating them. This CDR3 contains 13 residues. DNA for the CDR3: TGTGCCAGCAGCCGGGCCTCTGGAAACACCATATATTTT. Protein product: CASSRASGNTIYF.

The CDR3 protein is CASRITGTGAGPQHF. In DNA form, the CDR3 reads TGTGCCAGTAGGATTACCGGGACAGGGGCAGGGCCCCAGCATTTT. The chain has TRBV19 and TRBJ1-5, with 10 bases aligning to TRBD1. Germline CDR1 and CDR2: LNHDA and SQIVND (reference sequence). CDR3 length equals 15 residues. V lost 6 bases and J lost 9; bases outside the gene matches: 11. Variable domain in full (rest from reference TRBV19 and TRBJ1-5): DGGITQSPKYLFRKEGQNVTLSCEQNLNHDAMYWYRQDPGQGLRLIYYSQIVNDFQKGDIAEGYSVSREKKESFPLTVTSAQKNPTAFYLCASRITGTGAGPQHFGDGTRLSIL.

J is TRBJ1-3 and V is TRBV6-1; unclear D gene. V was pared by 7 bases and J by 0 bases, with 7 bases between. The CDR3 runs to 13 residues. CDR1 and CDR2 from the germline V gene are MNHNS and SASEGT. The DNA for the CDR3 is TGTGCCAGCAAAGGCCGCTCTGGAAACACCATATATTTT. It specifies CASKGRSGNTIYF.

This chain joins TRBV27 and TRBJ2-7; D call uncertain. V was cut by 10 bases and J by 6 bases, with 7 bases left in between. The CDR3 is 9 amino acids. Germline loops: CDR1 MNHEY, CDR2 SMNVEV (reference sequence). CDR3 loop: CATHSEQYF. The CDR3 region has the DNA TGTGCCACCCATAGCGAGCAGTACTTC.

The chain's CDR3 is CASSHGQVSSGANVLTF. Written as DNA, the CDR3 is TGCGCCAGCAGCCATGGACAGGTTAGCTCTGGGGCCAACGTCCTGACTTTC. The chain links TRBV5-1 to TRBJ2-6, with 7 bases aligning to TRBD1. V dropped 4 bases and J dropped 0; count of bases not matched to a gene: 7. The CDR3 totals 17 residues. The germline V gene has CDR1 SGHRS and CDR2 YFSETQ.

This rearrangement joins TRBV6-1 to TRBJ2-7; D possibly corresponds to TRBD2 (6 bases). The CDR3 runs 15 residues. CDR1 is MNHNS and CDR2 is SASEGT in the germline V gene. Trimming took 1 base from V and 4 from J, leaving 14 bases between them. The CDR3 DNA is TGTGCCAGCAGTGAAGGGTTGGACGGGGGATACGAGCAGTACTTC. The encoded protein is CASSEGLDGGYEQYF.

The CDR3 is CASNTDRGTEAFF. The CDR3 nucleotides read TGTGCCAGCAATACCGACAGGGGTACTGAAGCTTTCTTT. The rearrangement uses TRBV2 and TRBJ1-1, with TRBD1 identical over 8 bases. The germline V gene has CDR1 SNHLY and CDR2 FYNNEI. The J segment lost 5 bases and the V segment lost 7 bases, leaving 6 bases of the junction unmatched. The CDR3 is 13 residues long.

CDR3 sequence (DNA): TGTGCCTGGAGTAGCGGAGTTGGGACCCAGTACTTC. It translates to CAWSSGVGTQYF. The rearrangement uses TRBV30 and TRBJ2-5, with a weak D call TRBD2 (5 bases). The V end was cut by 2 bases, the J end by 7 bases, with 11 bases between. CDR1 and CDR2 from the germline V gene are GTSNPN and SVGIG (reference sequence). This CDR3 is 12 amino acids long.

The sample holds one count of this clone. This chain links TRBV9 with TRBJ1-4; perhaps TRBD1 as D (5 bases). V gave up 4 bases and J gave up 8 bases, with 12 bases separating them. The CDR3 covers 13 residues. Germline CDR1 reads SGDLS; CDR2 reads YYNGEE. CDR3 DNA: TGTGCCAGCAGCCTCAGGGTAGGCGAAAAACTGTTTTTT. As protein: CASSLRVGEKLFF.

The chain couples TRBV7-9 to TRBJ2-1, with a possible D match to TRBD2 (5 bases). Germline assignment: CDR1 SEHNR and CDR2 FQNEAQ (reference sequence). V was pared by 0 bases and J by 9 bases, with 12 bases between. The CDR3 spans 14 residues. The CDR3 sequence: CASSLAGARVEQFF. CDR3 nucleotide sequence: TGTGCCAGCAGCTTAGCGGGAGCTCGGGTTGAGCAGTTCTTC.

With regard to this clone: Sequence at one end of the junction differs from germline and may be a read error. At the DNA level, this CDR3 is encoded by other sequences in the same sample as well. The chain couples TRBV7-9 to TRBJ2-5; TRBD2 matches at 12 bases. Germline assignment: CDR1 SEHNR and CDR2 FQNEAQ (reference sequence). This CDR3 comprises 14 residues. DNA for the CDR3: TGTGCCAGCAGCCTAGCGGGAGGGAGAGAGACCCAGTACTTC. Protein: CASSLAGGRETQYF.

The chain uses TRBV18 and TRBJ1-1; TRBD1 is a possible D gene (6 bases). V dropped 4 bases and J dropped 1 base, with 13 bases sitting between them. The germline V gene has CDR1 KGHSH and CDR2 LQKENI. There are 15 residues in the CDR3. The CDR3 protein is CASSRNRQANTEAFF. The CDR3 bases are TGTGCCAGCTCACGGAATAGACAGGCGAACACTGAAGCTTTCTTT. Full variable domain (remainder filled in from reference TRBV18 and TRBJ1-1): NAGVMQNPRHLVRRRGQEARLRCSPMKGHSHVYWYRQLPEEGLKFMVYLQKENIIDESGMPKERFSAEFPKEGPSILRIQQVVRGDSAAYFCASSRNRQANTEAFFGQGTRLTVV.

The J gene is TRBJ2-7, the V gene TRBV7-2; 9 bases agree with TRBD2. Germline assignment: CDR1 SGHTA and CDR2 FQGNSA. This CDR3 is built from 16 residues. Trimming at V came to 1 base and at J to 4 bases, leaving 8 bases not matched to a gene. The CDR3 bases are TGTGCCAGCAGCTTAGTGCTGACTAGCGGCGAGTACGAGCAGTACTTC. Translation: CASSLVLTSGEYEQYF.

The CDR3 sequence: CATRTSAPKNIQYF. CDR3 in DNA: TGTGCCACCAGGACTAGCGCTCCCAAAAACATTCAGTACTTC. The chain uses TRBV2 and TRBJ2-4; 9 bases align to TRBD2. CDR1 is SNHLY and CDR2 is FYNNEI in the germline V gene. V dropped 10 bases and J dropped 2; count of bases not matched to a gene: 6. This CDR3 is built from 14 residues.

This clone is a singleton in its sample. The chain is built from TRBV10-3 and TRBJ2-5, with TRBD2 identical over 7 bases. The tail of the sequence fits TRBJ2-7 better, so the J call may be wrong. There are 13 residues in the CDR3. Germline V gives CDR1 ENHRY, CDR2 SYGVKD. CDR3 residues: CAISDAGAYEQYF. CDR3 bases: TGTGCCATCAGTGACGCGGGAGCCTACGAGCAGTACTTC.

The chain couples TRBV28 to TRBJ1-1; D is uncertain. The V end was cut by 5 bases, the J end by 2 bases, with 18 bases between. The V gene's germline CDR1 is MDHEN and CDR2 SYDVKM. CDR3 length: 16 residues. CDR3: CASSPFWKGPNTEAFF. The CDR3 region has the DNA TGTGCCAGCAGTCCCTTTTGGAAAGGGCCCAACACTGAAGCTTTCTTT.

The chain recombines TRBV18 with TRBJ2-1; D is unclear. Per the germline V gene, CDR1 is KGHSH and CDR2 is LQKENI. The ends were cut back, 5 bases at V and 4 bases at J, with 12 bases in the middle. This CDR3 is 14 amino acids long. The CDR3 here is CASSGPTAYNEQFF. In DNA, the CDR3 is TGTGCCAGCTCAGGTCCTACCGCGTACAATGAGCAGTTCTTC.

Comments on this clone: In the same sample, other DNA sequences code for this CDR3. The gene calls are TRBV29-1 and TRBJ2-3; possibly TRBD2 for D (5 bases). Per germline, CDR1 SQVTM and CDR2 ANQGSEA. The CDR3 is made up of 12 amino acids. Trimming took off 6 bases at V and 2 bases at J, with 9 bases between the two ends. CDR3 sequence: CSVRGPTDTQYF. CDR3 DNA: TGCAGCGTCAGAGGGCCCACAGATACGCAGTATTTT.

V is TRBV5-4 and J is TRBJ1-1; possible D gene TRBD1, 6 bases. The V end was cut by 4 bases, the J end by 3 bases, with 16 bases between. Germline V CDR1 and CDR2: SGHNT, YYREEE (reference sequence). The CDR3 is 15 amino acids. The CDR3 sequence: CASSPGGAQDTEAFF. CDR3 DNA: TGTGCCAGCAGCCCCGGGGGGGCGCAAGACACTGAAGCTTTCTTT.

The chain is built from TRBV5-6 and TRBJ2-3; 9 bases line up with TRBD2. The CDR3 has 14 amino acids. The germline gives CDR1 SGHDT, CDR2 YYEEEE. V shed 5 bases, J shed 4 bases, and the junction held 5 bases outside the gene matches. DNA for the CDR3: TGTGCCAGCAGTTTTCTAGCGGGACCAGATACGCAGTATTTT. It encodes CASSFLAGPDTQYF.

The chain is built from TRBV6-4 and TRBJ1-3, with 9 bases that match TRBD1. V lost 8 bases to trimming and J lost 6 bases; unmatched junction nucleotides: 26. Germline CDR1 is MRHNA and CDR2 is SNTAGT. The CDR3 sequence is 20 residues long. The CDR3 coding sequence is TGTGCCAGCCCTATCCTCGATCTCGTCGGGACAGGGCATATTGAAAACACCATATATTTT. Protein: CASPILDLVGTGHIENTIYF.

Concerning this clone: This CDR3 is also generated by other DNA sequences in the sample. The chain couples TRBV4-1 to TRBJ2-5; D is uncertain. The CDR3 runs to 13 residues. CDR1 is MGHRA, CDR2 YSYEKL, per germline. The V end was cut by 0 bases, the J end by 5 bases, with 7 bases between. DNA of the CDR3: TGCGCCAGCAGCCAAGATAGGGTTGAGACCCAGTACTTC. Translated, it gives CASSQDRVETQYF.